The entry that follows covers one T cell receptor (beta chain) sequence. V lost 3 bases, J lost 4 bases, and 10 bases stayed unmatched. The CDR3 loop spans 16 amino acids. CDR1 SGHRS and CDR2 YFSETQ come from the germline V gene. Generated by immunoSEQ multiplex PCR, the TCRdb table keeps only in-frame clones and is missing some. Of around 44,000 clones in the sample, 90% were seen once. These data originate in a study of T cell changes during pregnancy in multiple sclerosis. This sequence originates from a female donor with multiple sclerosis, enrolled in a pregnancy study. The chain recombines TRBV5-1 with TRBJ2-7, with 10 positions matching TRBD2. The sample was CD8+ T cells from peripheral blood mononuclear cells, taken in the first trimester of pregnancy. CDR3 DNA: TGCGCCAGCAGCTCGCCCAGAAGCGGGGGGGCTTACGAGCAGTACTTC. It codes for CASSSPRSGGAYEQYF. Looking up the rest from reference TRBV5-1 and TRBJ2-7 gives the full variable domain: KAGVTQTPRYLIKTRGQQVTLSCSPISGHRSVSWYQQTPGQGLQFLFEYFSETQRNKGNFPGRFSGRQFSNSRSEMNVSTLELGDSALYLCASSSPRSGGAYEQYFGPGTRLTVT.